This T cell receptor (beta chain) was retrieved from a study of CD8 T cells in ankylosing spondylitis. Notes on the study in general: Typical of ankylosing spondylitis blood, it appeared, was a TCR beta motif of under 10 highly homologous variants.

For TCR beta, libraries came from quantitative 5'-RACE with molecular barcodes. TCRdb processed the 5' RACE reads anew with MiXCR; each CDR3 protein has one entry. The table includes 220,000 or so distinct CDR3 sequences, 15% to 20% detected once. For this clonotype: Its specificity is unknown.

V dropped 7 bases and J dropped 2; count of bases not matched to a gene: 10. Germline V lookup: CDR1 LNHDA, CDR2 SQIVND (reference sequence). This CDR3 comprises 16 residues. The clonotype comes from a male donor with ankylosing spondylitis. The J gene is TRBJ2-1, the V gene TRBV19; 8 nucleotides agree with TRBD1. Input material: blood, either unsorted or a sorted T cell fraction (not recorded which). The CDR3 loop is CASTPFAGGAYNEQFF. CDR3 nucleotides: TGTGCCAGTACCCCCTTCGCAGGGGGCGCCTACAATGAGCAGTTCTTC.